This paragraph covers one T cell receptor (beta chain) sequence. Its specificity is not known. The sample belongs to a study of post-analysis software for immune sequencing data. The TCR beta cDNA libraries contained unique molecular identifiers. Input of about 0.9 to 10 million T cells yielded some 500,000 cDNA molecules. TCRdb passed the PCR reads through MiXCR, listing each CDR3 protein once. The sample contains around 710,000 distinct CDR3 sequences, 40% to 55% of which appear only once. Study-wide findings and caveats: A handful of TRBV segments appeared more often in patients than in controls, and TRBV5-6, TRBV5-1 and TRBV20-1 were among these.

The germline gives CDR1 SGHNT, CDR2 YENEEA. V lost 3 bases, J lost 0 bases, and 12 bases lay in between. The CDR3 sequence is 16 residues long. This TCR was sampled from a girl aged 10 to 17 with multiple sclerosis. The chain couples TRBV11-3 to TRBJ2-1; no reliable D call. The sequencing sample was made of blood. The CDR3 loop is CASSFPLGSSYNEQFF. The DNA of the CDR3 is TGTGCCAGCAGCTTTCCGTTAGGATCCTCCTACAATGAGCAGTTCTTC.